A selection of T cell receptor beta chains follows, all from one sample in a study of blood T cell repertoires in COVID-19. The method was immunoSEQ multiplex PCR; TCRdb's version includes in-frame clones alone and lacks a portion of them. Of about 68,000 clones listed, 70% to 90% are singletons. The sequenced sample was peripheral blood. Every receptor here comes from a woman in her forties or fifties with COVID-19, enrolled during active disease. CDR3s include the opening cysteine and the closing phenylalanine or tryptophan. Each record gives: J gene, clone size, D gene, V gene, CDR3 protein, CDR3 DNA. A D gene is named only where the DNA matches it firmly. Size tells how often a clone was seen (once, few, many) or the class of an expanded clone, and some rows leave it out.

j_call: TRBJ2-1
clone_size: NA
d_call: TRBD2
v_call: TRBV5-6
cdr3_aa: CASSMRTSGRASRLNEQFF
cdr3_nt: TGTGCCAGCAGCATGCGGACTAGCGGGAGGGCAAGTCGGCTAAATGAGCAGTTCTTC

j_call: TRBJ2-5
clone_size: NA
d_call: NA
v_call: TRBV6-2/TRBV6-3
cdr3_aa: CASSRGGTEGTQYF
cdr3_nt: TGTGCCAGCAGCCGCGGGGGGACAGAAGGAACCCAGTACTTC

j_call: TRBJ1-3
clone_size: NA
d_call: NA
v_call: TRBV6-6
cdr3_aa: CASSPQKSGKHSGNTIYF
cdr3_nt: TGTGCCAGCAGTCCGCAAAAATCCGGGAAGCACTCTGGAAACACCATATATTTT

j_call: TRBJ2-7
clone_size: NA
d_call: TRBD1
v_call: TRBV11-2
cdr3_aa: CASSPQAGGYEQYF
cdr3_nt: TGTGCCAGCAGCCCCCAGGCAGGGGGCTACGAGCAGTACTTC

j_call: TRBJ2-5
clone_size: NA
d_call: TRBD2
v_call: TRBV7-9
cdr3_aa: CAVRRGTSGGSSAETQYF
cdr3_nt: TGTGCCGTAAGAAGGGGGACTAGCGGGGGTTCTTCCGCAGAGACCCAGTACTTC

j_call: TRBJ2-1
clone_size: NA
d_call: TRBD2
v_call: TRBV6-5
cdr3_aa: CASSYLTSGGDYEQFF
cdr3_nt: TGTGCCAGCAGTTACCTCACTAGCGGAGGAGACTATGAGCAGTTCTTC

j_call: TRBJ1-5
clone_size: NA
d_call: TRBD1
v_call: TRBV12-5
cdr3_aa: CASAQGVSNQPQHF
cdr3_nt: TGTGCTAGTGCCCAGGGGGTTAGCAATCAGCCCCAGCATTTT

j_call: TRBJ2-3
clone_size: NA
d_call: TRBD2
v_call: TRBV3-1/TRBV3-2
cdr3_aa: CASSQASSGRGDTQYF
cdr3_nt: TGTGCCAGCAGCCAAGCATCTAGCGGGAGAGGAGATACGCAGTATTTT

j_call: TRBJ2-7
clone_size: NA
d_call: TRBD2
v_call: TRBV6-5
cdr3_aa: CASIPTSGKSLEQYF
cdr3_nt: TGTGCCAGCATCCCTACTAGCGGGAAATCGCTCGAGCAGTACTTC

j_call: TRBJ2-5
clone_size: NA
d_call: NA
v_call: TRBV5-4
cdr3_aa: CASSFGARETQYF
cdr3_nt: TGTGCCAGCAGCTTTGGGGCAAGAGAAACCCAGTACTTC

j_call: TRBJ2-1
clone_size: NA
d_call: NA
v_call: TRBV28
cdr3_aa: CASSLLWSRQRGRRYNEQFF
cdr3_nt: TGTGCCAGCAGTTTATTGTGGTCGCGACAAAGGGGCAGGAGATACAATGAGCAGTTCTTC

j_call: TRBJ2-1
clone_size: NA
d_call: NA
v_call: TRBV11-2
cdr3_aa: CASSFLVNYNEQFF
cdr3_nt: TGTGCCAGCAGCTTTTTAGTAAACTACAATGAGCAGTTCTTC

j_call: TRBJ2-7
clone_size: once
d_call: NA
v_call: TRBV19
cdr3_aa: CASQGSSYEQYF
cdr3_nt: TGTGCCAGTCAGGGCAGTTCCTACGAGCAGTACTTC

j_call: TRBJ2-7
clone_size: NA
d_call: NA
v_call: TRBV28
cdr3_aa: CASTEGTYEQYF
cdr3_nt: TGTGCCAGCACGGAGGGAACCTACGAGCAGTACTTC

j_call: TRBJ1-2
clone_size: NA
d_call: NA
v_call: TRBV19
cdr3_aa: CASSRGEEYGYTF
cdr3_nt: TGTGCCAGTAGTAGAGGAGAGGAGTATGGCTACACCTTC

j_call: TRBJ1-2
clone_size: once
d_call: TRBD1
v_call: TRBV27
cdr3_aa: CASSPDRGGYGYTF
cdr3_nt: TGTGCCAGCAGTCCGGACAGGGGAGGGTATGGCTACACCTTC

j_call: TRBJ1-5
clone_size: NA
d_call: TRBD1
v_call: TRBV19
cdr3_aa: CASSGEQGARQPQHF
cdr3_nt: TGTGCCAGTAGTGGTGAACAGGGGGCACGGCAGCCCCAGCATTTT

j_call: TRBJ2-7
clone_size: once
d_call: NA
v_call: TRBV5-1
cdr3_aa: CASSFGLGVNEQYF
cdr3_nt: TGCGCCAGCAGCTTTGGACTGGGCGTTAACGAGCAGTACTTC

j_call: TRBJ1-2
clone_size: NA
d_call: NA
v_call: TRBV19
cdr3_aa: CASSIMGRRGYTF
cdr3_nt: TGTGCCAGTAGTATTATGGGGCGGCGAGGCTACACCTTC

j_call: TRBJ2-1
clone_size: NA
d_call: NA
v_call: TRBV5-4
cdr3_aa: CASSLIAGKQFF
cdr3_nt: TGTGCCAGCAGCTTGATTGCGGGAAAGCAGTTCTTC

j_call: TRBJ2-7
clone_size: once
d_call: NA
v_call: TRBV7-9
cdr3_aa: CASSFPGIYEQYF
cdr3_nt: TGTGCCAGCAGCTTTCCAGGGATCTACGAGCAGTACTTC

j_call: TRBJ1-1
clone_size: once
d_call: NA
v_call: TRBV9
cdr3_aa: CASSPTRGYNTEAFF
cdr3_nt: TGTGCCAGCAGCCCAACCCGGGGGTATAACACTGAAGCTTTCTTT

j_call: TRBJ2-1
clone_size: NA
d_call: NA
v_call: TRBV9
cdr3_aa: CASSVSGSSYNEQFF
cdr3_nt: TGTGCCAGCAGCGTTAGCGGCAGCTCCTACAATGAGCAGTTCTTC

j_call: TRBJ2-7
clone_size: NA
d_call: TRBD1
v_call: TRBV5-1
cdr3_aa: CASSVGTGGEQYF
cdr3_nt: TGCGCCAGCAGCGTAGGGACAGGGGGCGAGCAGTACTTC

j_call: TRBJ2-7
clone_size: NA
d_call: TRBD2
v_call: TRBV27
cdr3_aa: CASSLSRVGRVHEQYF
cdr3_nt: TGTGCCAGCAGTTTATCGAGAGTCGGGAGGGTGCACGAGCAGTACTTC

j_call: TRBJ2-5
clone_size: NA
d_call: NA
v_call: TRBV28
cdr3_aa: CASSSDARETQYF
cdr3_nt: TGTGCCAGCAGTTCCGACGCGAGGGAGACCCAGTACTTC

j_call: TRBJ1-5
clone_size: once
d_call: TRBD1
v_call: TRBV7-9
cdr3_aa: CASSATGAGQPQHF
cdr3_nt: TGTGCCAGCAGCGCGACAGGGGCAGGTCAGCCCCAGCATTTT

j_call: TRBJ2-1
clone_size: NA
d_call: TRBD1
v_call: TRBV11-1
cdr3_aa: CASSKSGTGIYNEQFF
cdr3_nt: TGTGCCAGCAGCAAGTCCGGGACAGGGATCTACAATGAGCAGTTCTTC

j_call: TRBJ2-3
clone_size: NA
d_call: NA
v_call: TRBV10-3
cdr3_aa: CATQQGSGHEDTQYF
cdr3_nt: TGTGCCACCCAACAGGGCAGTGGACACGAAGATACGCAGTATTTT

j_call: TRBJ1-3
clone_size: NA
d_call: TRBD1
v_call: TRBV28
cdr3_aa: CAGRQGGIGNTIYF
cdr3_nt: TGTGCCGGACGACAGGGGGGTATTGGGAACACCATATATTTT

j_call: TRBJ2-7
clone_size: NA
d_call: TRBD2
v_call: TRBV24-1
cdr3_aa: CATSDGGNEQYF
cdr3_nt: TGTGCCACCAGTGACGGGGGGAACGAGCAGTACTTC

j_call: TRBJ2-1
clone_size: NA
d_call: TRBD2
v_call: TRBV5-6
cdr3_aa: CASSFSGRPYNEQFF
cdr3_nt: TGTGCCAGCAGCTTTAGCGGGAGGCCTTACAATGAGCAGTTCTTC

j_call: TRBJ2-1
clone_size: once
d_call: TRBD2
v_call: TRBV2
cdr3_aa: CASSVTSRNEQFF
cdr3_nt: TGTGCCAGCAGTGTGACTAGCCGGAATGAGCAGTTCTTC

j_call: TRBJ2-1
clone_size: NA
d_call: NA
v_call: TRBV7-3
cdr3_aa: CASSFSPDSYNEQFF
cdr3_nt: TGTGCCAGCAGCTTTTCGCCGGACAGTTACAATGAGCAGTTCTTC

j_call: TRBJ1-6
clone_size: NA
d_call: TRBD1
v_call: TRBV4-2
cdr3_aa: CASSQEQGAAYSPLHF
cdr3_nt: TGTGCCAGCAGCCAAGAACAGGGGGCGGCTTATTCACCCCTCCACTTT

j_call: TRBJ2-7
clone_size: NA
d_call: TRBD1
v_call: TRBV5-1
cdr3_aa: CASSSRPGTGIVEYF
cdr3_nt: TGCGCCAGCAGCTCCCGTCCCGGGACAGGGATAGTAGAGTACTTC

j_call: TRBJ2-1
clone_size: NA
d_call: NA
v_call: TRBV4-3
cdr3_aa: CASSQRLLGDRNEQFF
cdr3_nt: TGCGCCAGCAGCCAAAGGCTCTTGGGAGATAGGAATGAGCAGTTCTTC

j_call: TRBJ2-2
clone_size: once
d_call: NA
v_call: TRBV5-1
cdr3_aa: CASSLSAGNTGELFF
cdr3_nt: TGCGCCAGCAGCTTGTCTGCAGGGAACACCGGGGAGCTGTTTTTT

j_call: TRBJ2-1
clone_size: NA
d_call: TRBD1
v_call: TRBV6-5
cdr3_aa: CASSYRDRGFDEQFF
cdr3_nt: TGTGCCAGCAGTTACAGAGACAGGGGTTTCGATGAGCAGTTCTTC

j_call: TRBJ1-3
clone_size: NA
d_call: NA
v_call: TRBV7-6
cdr3_aa: CASSQVGQTARNTIYF
cdr3_nt: TGTGCCAGCAGCCAAGTGGGGCAGACTGCTCGGAACACCATATATTTT

j_call: TRBJ1-4
clone_size: few
d_call: NA
v_call: TRBV18
cdr3_aa: CASSPLIGQGEFLFF
cdr3_nt: TGTGCCAGCTCACCCTTAATCGGACAAGGGGAATTTCTGTTTTTT

j_call: TRBJ1-2
clone_size: NA
d_call: TRBD1
v_call: TRBV12-3/TRBV12-4
cdr3_aa: CASSQGANYGYTF
cdr3_nt: TGTGCCAGCAGTCAGGGGGCTAACTATGGCTACACCTTC

j_call: TRBJ2-2
clone_size: NA
d_call: TRBD2
v_call: TRBV27
cdr3_aa: CASSFRLAGVDAGELFF
cdr3_nt: TGTGCCAGCAGTTTTAGGCTAGCGGGGGTTGACGCCGGGGAGCTGTTTTTT

j_call: TRBJ2-1
clone_size: NA
d_call: NA
v_call: TRBV28
cdr3_aa: CASGPIRRVSYNEQFF
cdr3_nt: TGTGCCAGCGGTCCCATCCGGCGGGTTTCCTACAATGAGCAGTTCTTC

j_call: TRBJ2-1
clone_size: NA
d_call: TRBD1
v_call: TRBV11-3
cdr3_aa: CASSFNLGTGSYNEQFF
cdr3_nt: TGTGCCAGCAGCTTTAATCTCGGGACAGGGTCCTACAATGAGCAGTTCTTC

j_call: TRBJ2-7
clone_size: NA
d_call: NA
v_call: TRBV6-6
cdr3_aa: CASSYLEGYEQYF
cdr3_nt: TGTGCCAGCAGTTACTTAGAGGGATACGAGCAGTACTTC

j_call: TRBJ1-2
clone_size: NA
d_call: TRBD1
v_call: TRBV28
cdr3_aa: CASSLAGQLYGYTF
cdr3_nt: TGTGCCAGCAGTTTAGCGGGACAGCTCTATGGCTACACCTTC